This entry lists 32 T cell receptor beta chains sequenced from one sample in a study of shared clonotypes between healthy human individuals. Only in-frame clones appear in the TCRdb table, and some are missing; sequencing was by immunoSEQ multiplex PCR. This sample has over 850,000 clones, with 70% to 80% found just once. Sequencing was performed on memory CD4+ T cells from PBMCs. Subset in this sample: CD45RA-negative fraction. The receptors originated from a man younger than 35 in good health. Some clones in this sample may be carry-over from other donors' samples.

The chain uses TRBV7-6 and TRBJ2-1, with 10 nucleotides matching TRBD2. The V gene end was trimmed by 1 base and the J gene end by 4 bases; junction bases not matched to a gene: 10. Germline V gene sequence: CDR1 SGHVS, CDR2 FNYEAQ. This CDR3 spans 18 amino acids. The CDR3 is CASSLGGGLAVFYNEQFF. Here the CDR3 DNA reads TGTGCCAGCAGCTTAGGGGGAGGACTAGCGGTTTTTTACAATGAGCAGTTCTTC.

J is TRBJ1-1 and V is TRBV9, with D maybe TRBD1 (6 bases). With 4 bases removed from V and 5 bases from J, the gap between germline ends came to 18 bases. The germline V gene encodes CDR1 SGDLS and CDR2 YYNGEE. The CDR3 consists of 15 residues. CDR3 protein: CASSPTNRRGTEAFF. The CDR3 nucleotides are TGTGCCAGCAGCCCCACCAACCGGAGGGGGACTGAAGCTTTCTTT.

The CDR3 loop is CASSQDPLAGVDGELFF. In nucleotides, the CDR3 is TGTGCCAGCAGCCAAGACCCGCTAGCGGGAGTCGACGGGGAGCTGTTTTTT. This sequence joins TRBV4-2 and TRBJ2-2; TRBD2 matches 10 bases. After removal of 0 bases from V and 7 bases from J, the junction contained 8 bases not matched to a gene. Germline CDR1 reads LGHNA; CDR2 reads YNFKEQ. The CDR3 covers 17 residues.

This sequence joins TRBV11-1 and TRBJ1-2; 8 bases align to TRBD1. The CDR3 is made up of 15 amino acids. Germline loops: CDR1 SGHAT, CDR2 FQDESV (reference sequence). Losses at the gene ends were 5 bases for V and 2 bases for J; bases not matched to a gene: 7. The CDR3 DNA follows: TGTGCCAGCAGCCTTCGACAGGGGTGGAACTATGGCTACACCTTC. Protein product: CASSLRQGWNYGYTF.

The chain recombines TRBV9 with TRBJ1-2; D not certain. Trimming cost V 3 bases and J 0 bases, with 6 bases left between them. This CDR3 comprises 13 residues. Germline V gene sequence: CDR1 SGDLS, CDR2 YYNGEE. CDR3 DNA: TGTGCCAGCAGCGCTGAGGCTAACTATGGCTACACCTTC. This sequence encodes CASSAEANYGYTF.

The V call is TRBV5-1, the J call TRBJ2-5; D is perhaps TRBD1 (7 bases). The germline V gene has CDR1 SGHRS and CDR2 YFSETQ. This CDR3 contains 15 residues. V lost 4 bases and J lost 2, with 15 bases in between. This CDR3 reads CASSPAEGQQETQYF. The CDR3 nucleotides read TGCGCCAGCAGCCCAGCGGAGGGACAGCAAGAGACCCAGTACTTC.

This clone has a single count. The chain recombines TRBV29-1 with TRBJ2-1; D is unclear. Germline V lookup: CDR1 SQVTM, CDR2 ANQGSEA. Trimming took 2 bases from V and 6 from J, leaving 8 bases between them. The CDR3 contains 12 residues. The chain's CDR3 is CSVERPGNEQFF. DNA of the CDR3: TGCAGCGTTGAAAGGCCCGGCAATGAGCAGTTCTTC.

V is TRBV20-1 and J is TRBJ1-1; D possibly corresponds to TRBD1 (5 bases). Per the germline V gene, CDR1 is DFQATT and CDR2 is SNEGSKA (reference sequence). The ends were cut back, 5 bases at V and 8 bases at J, with 12 bases in the middle. This CDR3 has 11 residues. CDR3 nucleotides: TGCAGTGCTGCGCTGGGGGTGGAAGCTTTCTTT. This encodes CSAALGVEAFF.

This chain connects TRBV11-2 to TRBJ1-1; 8 bases match TRBD1. Germline CDR1 SGHAT, CDR2 FQNNGV. This CDR3 has 17 residues. Germline trimming cut 3 bases from V and 2 bases from J; bases unmatched to any gene: 11. CDR3 amino acids: CASSLRPQTGVNTEAFF. As DNA, the CDR3 is TGTGCCAGCAGCTTGAGACCGCAGACAGGGGTCAACACTGAAGCTTTCTTT.

This chain links TRBV28 with TRBJ1-5, with D tentatively TRBD1 (6 bases). The CDR3 has 14 amino acids. The V gene lost 6 bases and the J gene lost 3 bases, with 12 bases spanning the gap. From germline, CDR1 is MDHEN and CDR2 SYDVKM. The CDR3 protein is CASRARGFNQPQHF. CDR3 nucleotide sequence: TGTGCCAGCAGAGCCAGGGGTTTCAATCAGCCCCAGCATTTT.

The chain combines TRBV15 with TRBJ2-7, with D tentatively TRBD2 (5 bases). CDR3 length equals 16 residues. Trimming shortened V by 0 bases and J by 0 bases, and 12 bases separated the two germline ends. Germline V gives CDR1 LNHNV, CDR2 YYDKDF (reference sequence). CDR3 coding DNA: TGTGCCACCAGCAGAGATATGGCTAGCCGCTCCTACGAGCAGTACTTC. It is translated as CATSRDMASRSYEQYF.

The V and J genes are TRBV28 and TRBJ2-4; 7 bases are a match to TRBD2. There are 15 residues in the CDR3. Germline values: CDR1 MDHEN, CDR2 SYDVKM. V trimming: 3 bases; J trimming: 7 bases; junction bases outside the gene matches: 9. The CDR3 here is CASSLRAGTKNIQYF. CDR3 coding DNA: TGTGCCAGCAGTTTGCGAGCGGGAACGAAGAACATTCAGTACTTC.

The genes are TRBV18 and TRBJ1-2; 8 nucleotides match TRBD1. The V gene's germline CDR1 is KGHSH and CDR2 LQKENI. The trim removed 4 bases at V and 3 bases at J, leaving 7 bases unmatched. This CDR3 comprises 15 residues. The DNA of the CDR3 is TGTGCCAGCTCACTCAGGACAGGGAACGACTATGGCTACACCTTC. Translation gives CASSLRTGNDYGYTF.

The gene calls are TRBV28 and TRBJ2-1; 11 bases map to TRBD1. Germline V lookup: CDR1 MDHEN, CDR2 SYDVKM. The V and J ends lost 6 bases and 8 bases, in that order; junction bases with no gene match: 3. The length of the CDR3 is 13 residues. CDR3 in amino acids: CASSQDRGHEQFF. CDR3 DNA sequence: TGTGCCAGCAGCCAGGACAGGGGGCATGAGCAGTTCTTC.

This clone was counted only a few times. The rearrangement uses TRBV28 and TRBJ2-2; D is uncertain. CDR1 and CDR2 (germline): MDHEN, SYDVKM. The CDR3 runs 13 residues. V was clipped by 5 bases and J by 5 bases, with 9 bases between them. CDR3 nucleotide sequence: TGTGCCAGCAGTCCTCCCCAAACCGGGGAGCTGTTTTTT. Encoded protein: CASSPPQTGELFF.

On this clone: The same CDR3 also results from other DNA sequences found in this sample. CDR3 coding DNA: TGTGCCAGCTCACCCCGGGACAGTTATGGCTACACCTTC. Its translation is CASSPRDSYGYTF. This chain connects TRBV18 to TRBJ1-2; 7 bases agree with TRBD1. Germline lookup yields CDR1 KGHSH and CDR2 LQKENI. With V trimmed by 3 bases and J by 5 bases, 3 bases remained unmatched. The CDR3 extends over 13 amino acids.

In its sample, this clone was seen a few times. V is TRBV10-3 and J is TRBJ2-7; D might be TRBD1 or TRBD2, each matching 5 bases. CDR3 length equals 16 residues. Germline V CDR1 and CDR2: ENHRY, SYGVKD. Deletions cut 6 bases from V and 0 bases from J, with 18 bases between. The CDR3 reads CAIRSGRINSSYEQYF. DNA of the CDR3: TGTGCCATCAGGTCGGGACGGATAAATAGCTCCTACGAGCAGTACTTC.

The chain joins TRBV11-1 to TRBJ2-6; D remains unclear. V was clipped by 3 bases and J by 6 bases, with 12 bases between them. This CDR3 spans 15 amino acids. CDR1 and CDR2 (germline): SGHAT, FQDESV (reference sequence). The CDR3 bases are TGTGCCAGCAGCTTGGGCTCCGCTCAGGCCAACGTCCTGACTTTC. It specifies CASSLGSAQANVLTF.

This clone was detected a few times. Within the sample, other DNA sequences also encode this same CDR3. The J gene is TRBJ1-1, the V gene TRBV30, with unresolved D. The CDR3 sequence is 11 residues long. Trimming removed 5 bases at V and 2 bases at J, with 6 bases between. CDR1 is GTSNPN, CDR2 SVGIG, per germline (reference sequence). The CDR3 DNA is TGTGCCTGGGGTAGCAACACTGAAGCTTTCTTT. Translation gives CAWGSNTEAFF. The variable domain in full, with the rest retrieved from reference TRBV30 and TRBJ1-1, is SQTIHQWPATLVQPVGSPLSLECTVEGTSNPNLYWYRQAAGRGLQLLFYSVGIGQISSEVPQNLSASRPQDRQFILSSKKLLLSDSGFYLCAWGSNTEAFFGQGTRLTVV.

The chain is built from TRBV7-2 and TRBJ2-7, with D perhaps TRBD1 (5 bases). The CDR3 extends over 15 amino acids. The germline V gene encodes CDR1 SGHTA and CDR2 FQGNSA. V was clipped by 5 bases and J by 1 base, with 15 bases between them. The CDR3 loop reads CASSIRATDSYEQYF. The DNA of the CDR3 is TGTGCCAGCAGCATCAGAGCGACAGATTCCTACGAGCAGTACTTC.

The J gene is TRBJ2-7, the V gene TRBV9; TRBD2 agrees at 7 bases. This CDR3 has 15 residues. In germline, CDR1 is SGDLS, CDR2 YYNGEE. The J segment lost 4 bases and the V segment lost 0 bases, leaving 7 bases of the junction unmatched. The CDR3 DNA sequence: TGTGCCAGCAGCGTAGCTGGGGGAGGGAGATACGAGCAGTACTTC. This encodes CASSVAGGGRYEQYF.

This clone was observed a single time. The gene calls are TRBV19 and TRBJ1-4; TRBD1 matches at 9 bases. The ends lost 3 bases at V and 5 bases at J; junction bases unmatched: 4. The CDR3 is 15 amino acids. Germline lookup yields CDR1 LNHDA and CDR2 SQIVND (reference sequence). This CDR3 is CASSMRDRDNEKLFF. The CDR3, as DNA: TGTGCCAGTAGTATGAGGGACAGGGACAATGAAAAACTGTTTTTT. The full variable domain, rest sourced from reference TRBV19 and TRBJ1-4, is DGGITQSPKYLFRKEGQNVTLSCEQNLNHDAMYWYRQDPGQGLRLIYYSQIVNDFQKGDIAEGYSVSREKKESFPLTVTSAQKNPTAFYLCASSMRDRDNEKLFFGSGTQLSVL.

The J gene is TRBJ1-1, the V gene TRBV2; a weak D match, TRBD1 (6 bases). The CDR3 covers 18 residues. V was pared by 4 bases and J by 2 bases, with 23 bases between. Germline lookup yields CDR1 SNHLY and CDR2 FYNNEI. CDR3 DNA sequence: TGTGCCAGCAGTGCGGCCCCAGGGACACCAACTCAAAACACTGAAGCTTTCTTT. Amino acids: CASSAAPGTPTQNTEAFF. Drawing the rest from reference TRBV2 and TRBJ1-1, the complete variable domain is EPEVTQTPSHQVTQMGQEVILRCVPISNHLYFYWYRQILGQKVEFLVSFYNNEISEKSEIFDDQFSVERPDGSNFTLKIRSTKLEDSAMYFCASSAAPGTPTQNTEAFFGQGTRLTVV.

This chain uses TRBV5-1 with TRBJ1-2; D is possibly TRBD1 (6 bases). From germline, CDR1 is SGHRS and CDR2 YFSETQ. V lost 6 bases and J 4 bases, leaving 16 bases between the germline ends. This CDR3 is 14 amino acids long. The CDR3 DNA reads TGCGCCAGCACCGCGGGGGGGCGTCCCTATGGCTACACCTTC. Amino acids: CASTAGGRPYGYTF.

With regard to this clone: This CDR3 is also generated by other DNA sequences in the sample. V gene TRBV2 combines with J gene TRBJ2-7; the match to TRBD1 covers 9 bases. Germline CDR1 is SNHLY and CDR2 is FYNNEI. The CDR3 is 14 amino acids. J gave up 4 bases and V 5 bases, and 6 bases lay outside the gene matches. The CDR3 loop is CASSRTTGGYEQYF. CDR3 nucleotides: TGTGCCAGCAGTCGTACGACAGGGGGATACGAGCAGTACTTC.

The CDR3 nucleotides are TGTGCCAGCAGTTACTCAAACAGGGGGCTAGGGGAGCAGTACTTC. It specifies CASSYSNRGLGEQYF. V gene TRBV6-5 combines with J gene TRBJ2-7; the match to TRBD1 covers 9 bases. Germline-derived CDR1 and CDR2 are MNHEY and SVGAGI. This CDR3 has 15 residues. V lost 0 bases, J lost 7 bases, and 7 bases stayed unmatched.

This clone was picked up a small number of times. This chain connects TRBV2 to TRBJ1-2; a possible D gene is TRBD1 (5 bases). The germline V and J ends were trimmed by 6 bases and 5 bases, with 16 bases remaining between them. Germline CDR1 SNHLY, CDR2 FYNNEI. There are 14 residues in the CDR3. CDR3 in amino acids: CASRNHLGDYGYTF. CDR3 in DNA: TGTGCCAGCAGAAACCACCTAGGGGATTATGGCTACACCTTC.

This chain links TRBV6-1 with TRBJ2-3; TRBD2 aligns across 10 bases. Trimming took 7 bases from V and 2 from J; bases not matched to a gene: 3. The CDR3 spans 14 residues. The V gene's germline CDR1 is MNHNS and CDR2 SASEGT. CDR3 coding DNA: TGTGCCAGCAAGCTAGCGGGAGACACAGATACGCAGTATTTT. Protein sequence: CASKLAGDTDTQYF.

J is TRBJ2-3 and V is TRBV29-1; 7 bases map to TRBD1. Germline V lookup: CDR1 SQVTM, CDR2 ANQGSEA. The CDR3 consists of 12 residues. J was trimmed by 6 bases and V by 7 bases; bases with no gene match: 7. The CDR3 DNA sequence: TGCAGCGGCGATGACAGGGATGATACGCAGTATTTT. This encodes CSGDDRDDTQYF.

Ten or more counts support this clone. The chain carries TRBV7-8 and TRBJ2-7; 9 positions match TRBD1. Germline loops: CDR1 SGHVS, CDR2 FQNEAQ. With 4 bases clipped from V and 5 bases from J, the junction kept 6 bases outside the gene matches. The CDR3 is made up of 14 amino acids. The CDR3 here is CASSSGQGRHEQYF. CDR3 nucleotide sequence: TGTGCCAGCAGCTCGGGACAGGGAAGACACGAGCAGTACTTC.

J is TRBJ2-7 and V is TRBV28; 7 nucleotides match TRBD2. This CDR3 contains 14 residues. Germline trimming cut 5 bases from V and 5 bases from J; bases unmatched to any gene: 9. Germline CDR1 and CDR2: MDHEN and SYDVKM. The CDR3 here is CASSAGGSLDEQYF. Written as DNA, the CDR3 is TGTGCCAGCAGTGCCGGGGGGTCCTTGGACGAGCAGTACTTC.

The chain couples TRBV27 to TRBJ2-5, with D tentatively TRBD1 or TRBD2 (6 bases each). Trimming took off 1 base at V and 1 base at J, with 13 bases between the two ends. CDR1 is MNHEY, CDR2 SMNVEV, per germline (reference sequence). This CDR3 has 16 amino acids. CDR3 in amino acids: CASSLWGAGAQETQYF. Written as DNA, the CDR3 is TGTGCCAGCAGTTTATGGGGGGCAGGGGCCCAAGAGACCCAGTACTTC.